The entry below describes one TCR beta chain. Its antigen is currently unknown. V was pared by 1 base and J by 5 bases, with 5 bases of the junction left unmatched. This CDR3 is 15 amino acids long. Germline V gives CDR1 LGHNA, CDR2 YNFKEQ. Here immunoSEQ multiplex PCR was the method, and the copy in TCRdb shows in-frame clones only, minus some. Of some 110,000 clones in the sample, 80% to 90% were seen once. The sample comes from a study of T cell responses to AZD1222 COVID-19 vaccine. Study-level findings and limits: A mostly white British donor set with more females was recruited, and clonal diversity was possibly underestimated.

This TCR derives from an adult in good health. Sequences were derived from peripheral blood, sampled on day 0 of MenACWY control vaccination. The chain joins TRBV4-2 to TRBJ1-5; 7 bases agree with TRBD1. The CDR3 nucleotides are TGTGCCAGCAGCCAAGGAGGGGACAGATATCAGCCCCAGCATTTT. Its protein is CASSQGGDRYQPQHF.